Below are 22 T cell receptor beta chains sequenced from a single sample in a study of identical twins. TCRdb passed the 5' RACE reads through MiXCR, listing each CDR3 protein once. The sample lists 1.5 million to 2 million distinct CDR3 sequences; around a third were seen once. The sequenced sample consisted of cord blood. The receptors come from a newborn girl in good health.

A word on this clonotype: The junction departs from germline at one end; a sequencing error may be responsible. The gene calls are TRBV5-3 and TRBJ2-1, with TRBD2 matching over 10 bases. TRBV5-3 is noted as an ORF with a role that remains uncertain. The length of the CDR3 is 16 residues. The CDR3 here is CASSLGSSGRGGEQFF. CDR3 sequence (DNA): TGTGCCAGCAGCTTAGGGTCTAGCGGGAGAGGAGGTGAGCAGTTCTTC.

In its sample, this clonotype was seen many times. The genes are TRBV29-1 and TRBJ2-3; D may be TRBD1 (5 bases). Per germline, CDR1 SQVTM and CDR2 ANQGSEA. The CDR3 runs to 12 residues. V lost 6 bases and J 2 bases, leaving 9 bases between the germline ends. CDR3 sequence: CSVVQDTDTQYF. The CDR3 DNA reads TGCAGCGTGGTACAGGACACAGATACGCAGTATTTT.

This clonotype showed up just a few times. As DNA, the CDR3 is TGTGCCAGCAGCCAAGCATTAGCTTGGGACGAGCAGTACTTC. Its protein product is CASSQALAWDEQYF. The chain employs TRBV4-2 and TRBJ2-7; D remains unclear. The CDR3 totals 14 residues. The V gene's germline CDR1 is LGHNA and CDR2 YNFKEQ. With 1 base removed from V and 5 bases from J, the gap between germline ends came to 12 bases.

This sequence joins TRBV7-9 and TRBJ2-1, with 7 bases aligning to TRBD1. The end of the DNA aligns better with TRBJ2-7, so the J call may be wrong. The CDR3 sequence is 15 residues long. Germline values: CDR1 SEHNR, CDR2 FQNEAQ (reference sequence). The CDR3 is CASSLARGSYNEQYF. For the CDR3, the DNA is TGTGCCAGCAGCTTGGCCAGGGGGTCTTACAATGAGCAGTACTTC.

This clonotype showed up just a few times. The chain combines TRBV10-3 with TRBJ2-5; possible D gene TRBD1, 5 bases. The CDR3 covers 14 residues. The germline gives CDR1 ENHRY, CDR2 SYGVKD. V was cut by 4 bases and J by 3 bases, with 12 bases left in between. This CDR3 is CAISGQWGKETQYF. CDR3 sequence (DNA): TGTGCCATCAGTGGACAGTGGGGAAAAGAGACCCAGTACTTC.

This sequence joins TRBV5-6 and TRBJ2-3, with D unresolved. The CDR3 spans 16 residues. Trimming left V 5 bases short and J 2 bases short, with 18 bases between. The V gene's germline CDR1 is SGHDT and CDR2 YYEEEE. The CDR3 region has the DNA TGTGCCAGCAGTGAAGTTTGGCGAACACACACAGATACGCAGTATTTT. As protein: CASSEVWRTHTDTQYF.

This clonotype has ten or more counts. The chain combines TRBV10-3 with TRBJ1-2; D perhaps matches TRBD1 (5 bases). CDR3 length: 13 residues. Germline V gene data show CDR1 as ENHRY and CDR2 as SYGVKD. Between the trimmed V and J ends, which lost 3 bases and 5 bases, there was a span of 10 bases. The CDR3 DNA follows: TGTGCCATCAGTGACGGGACTAGGTATGGCTACACCTTC. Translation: CAISDGTRYGYTF.

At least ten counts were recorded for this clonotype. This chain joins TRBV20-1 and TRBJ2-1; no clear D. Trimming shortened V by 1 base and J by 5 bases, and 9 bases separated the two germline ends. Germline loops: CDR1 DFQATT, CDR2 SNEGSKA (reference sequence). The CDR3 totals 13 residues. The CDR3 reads CSARVYRNNEQFF. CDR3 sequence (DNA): TGCAGTGCTAGAGTCTACCGTAACAATGAGCAGTTCTTC.

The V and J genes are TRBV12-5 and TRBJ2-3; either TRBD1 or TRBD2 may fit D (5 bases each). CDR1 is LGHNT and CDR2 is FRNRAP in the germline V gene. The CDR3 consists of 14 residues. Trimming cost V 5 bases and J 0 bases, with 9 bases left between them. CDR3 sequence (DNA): TGTGCTAGTGGTCCGGGGACCAGCACAGATACGCAGTATTTT. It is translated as CASGPGTSTDTQYF.

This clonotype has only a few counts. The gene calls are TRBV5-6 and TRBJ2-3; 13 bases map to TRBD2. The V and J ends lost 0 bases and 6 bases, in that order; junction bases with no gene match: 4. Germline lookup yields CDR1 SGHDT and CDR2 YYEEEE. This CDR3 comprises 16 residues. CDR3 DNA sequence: TGTGCCAGCAGCTTGGATCCGACTAGCGGGAGGGATACGCAGTATTTT. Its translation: CASSLDPTSGRDTQYF.

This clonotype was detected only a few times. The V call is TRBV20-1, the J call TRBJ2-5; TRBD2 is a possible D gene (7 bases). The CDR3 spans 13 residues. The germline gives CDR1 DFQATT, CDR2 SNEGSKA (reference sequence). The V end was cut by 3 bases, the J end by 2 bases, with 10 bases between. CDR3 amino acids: CSASGGLQETQYF. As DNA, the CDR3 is TGCAGTGCTAGCGGGGGGCTTCAAGAGACCCAGTACTTC.

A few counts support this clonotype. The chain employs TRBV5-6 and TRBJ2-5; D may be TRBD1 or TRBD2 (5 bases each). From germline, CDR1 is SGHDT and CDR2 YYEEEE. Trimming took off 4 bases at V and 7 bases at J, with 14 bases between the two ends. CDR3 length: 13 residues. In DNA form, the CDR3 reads TGTGCCAGCAGCCCTCGGGAAAGGGGGACCCAGTACTTC. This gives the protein CASSPRERGTQYF.

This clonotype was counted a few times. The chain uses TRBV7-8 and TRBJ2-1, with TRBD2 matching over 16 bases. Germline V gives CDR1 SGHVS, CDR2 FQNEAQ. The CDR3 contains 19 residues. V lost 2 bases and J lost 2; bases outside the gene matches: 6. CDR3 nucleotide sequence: TGTGCCAGCAGCTTATGGGGACTAGCGGGAGGGCTCGCCTACAATGAGCAGTTCTTC. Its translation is CASSLWGLAGGLAYNEQFF.

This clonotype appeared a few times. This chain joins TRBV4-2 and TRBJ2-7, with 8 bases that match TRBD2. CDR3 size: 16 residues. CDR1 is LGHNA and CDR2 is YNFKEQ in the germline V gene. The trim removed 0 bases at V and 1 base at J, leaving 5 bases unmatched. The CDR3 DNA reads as TGTGCCAGCAGCCAAGACGCGGGGGGTTTATCCTACGAGCAGTACTTC. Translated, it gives CASSQDAGGLSYEQYF.

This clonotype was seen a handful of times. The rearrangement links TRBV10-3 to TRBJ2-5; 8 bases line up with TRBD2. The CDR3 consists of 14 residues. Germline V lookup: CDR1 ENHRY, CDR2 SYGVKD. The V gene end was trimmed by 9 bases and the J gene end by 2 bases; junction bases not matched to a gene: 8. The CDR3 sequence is CAIRGSGAQETQYF. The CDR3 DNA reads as TGTGCCATTAGGGGTAGCGGGGCGCAAGAGACCCAGTACTTC.

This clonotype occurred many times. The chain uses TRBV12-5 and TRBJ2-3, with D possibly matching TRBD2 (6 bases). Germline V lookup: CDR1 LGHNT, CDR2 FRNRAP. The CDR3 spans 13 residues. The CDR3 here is CASGLAGTDTQYF. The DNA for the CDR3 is TGTGCCAGCGGGCTAGCCGGCACAGATACGCAGTATTTT. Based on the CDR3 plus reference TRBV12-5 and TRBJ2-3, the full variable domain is DARVTQTPRHKVTEMGQEVTMRCQPILGHNTVFWYRQTMMQGLELLAYFRNRAPLDDSGMPKDRFSAEMPDATLATLKIQPSEPRDSAVYFCASGLAGTDTQYFGPGTRLTVL.

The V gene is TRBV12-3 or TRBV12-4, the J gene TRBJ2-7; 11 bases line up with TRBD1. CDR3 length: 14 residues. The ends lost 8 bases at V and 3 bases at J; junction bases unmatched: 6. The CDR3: CASGPGTGGYEQYF. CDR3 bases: TGTGCCAGCGGTCCGGGGACAGGGGGCTACGAGCAGTACTTC.

CDR3 protein: CSGATSALKNIQYF. The CDR3 DNA reads TGCAGTGGCGCGACTAGCGCCCTCAAAAACATTCAGTACTTC. The rearrangement uses TRBV20-1 and TRBJ2-4; 8 bases map to TRBD2. V lost 7 bases and J lost 3; bases outside the gene matches: 8. This CDR3 region has 14 residues. From germline, CDR1 is DFQATT and CDR2 SNEGSKA (reference sequence).

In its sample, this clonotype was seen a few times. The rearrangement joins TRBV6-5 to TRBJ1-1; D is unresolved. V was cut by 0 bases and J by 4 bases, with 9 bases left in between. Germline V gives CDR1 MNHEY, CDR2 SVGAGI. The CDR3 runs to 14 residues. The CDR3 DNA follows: TGTGCCAGCAGTTACTCGTGTGGTTCCACTGAAGCTTTCTTT. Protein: CASSYSCGSTEAFF.

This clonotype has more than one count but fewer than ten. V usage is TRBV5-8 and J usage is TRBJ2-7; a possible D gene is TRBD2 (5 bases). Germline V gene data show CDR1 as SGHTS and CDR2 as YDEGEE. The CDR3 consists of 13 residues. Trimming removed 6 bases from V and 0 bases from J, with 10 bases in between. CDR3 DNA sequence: TGTGCCAGCATACGAGGGATCTCCTACGAGCAGTACTTC. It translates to CASIRGISYEQYF.

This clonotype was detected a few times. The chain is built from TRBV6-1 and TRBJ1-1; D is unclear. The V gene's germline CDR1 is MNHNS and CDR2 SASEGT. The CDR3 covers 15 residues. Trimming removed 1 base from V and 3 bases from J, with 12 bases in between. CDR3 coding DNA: TGTGCCAGCAGTGAAGATTGGGATGGGCACACTGAAGCTTTCTTT. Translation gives CASSEDWDGHTEAFF.

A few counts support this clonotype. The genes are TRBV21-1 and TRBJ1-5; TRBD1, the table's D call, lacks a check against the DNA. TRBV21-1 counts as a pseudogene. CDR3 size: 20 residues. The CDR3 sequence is CASSKASARDTPYSNQPQHF. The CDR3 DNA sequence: TGTGCCAGCAGCAAAGCTTCGGCTAGGGACACCCCTTATAGCAATCAGCCCCAGCATTTT.